This T cell receptor (beta chain) was identified during a study of blood T cell repertoires in COVID-19. Whole-study context: Specimens from acute and convalescent COVID-19 originated in the United States, Italy and Spain.

Deletions cut 4 bases from V and 4 bases from J, with 10 bases between. Germline CDR1 and CDR2: SEHNR and FQNEAQ (reference sequence). This CDR3 has 14 amino acids. Seattle participants joined during active infection and were tracked over time. Original handling: The assay estimated nucleated cells by amplifying reference gene primers. Profiling relied on immunoSEQ multiplex PCR, and the TCRdb table lists in-frame clones only, not all of them. From that table come the V and J calls and clone size; the DNA was used to work out D and trimming. The repertoire has some 330,000 clones, 89% of them found once; the top ten carry around 1.9%.

The TCR originated in a woman in her 30s with COVID-19, enrolled during active disease. The chain links TRBV7-9 to TRBJ2-2; D may be TRBD2 (5 bases). The material sequenced was peripheral blood. The CDR3 DNA is TGTGCCAGCAGCTCCTGGGGAGCCACCGGGGAGCTGTTTTTT. Protein: CASSSWGATGELFF.